This is a list of T cell receptor beta chains from one sample in a study of T and B cells in COVID-19 patients. TCRdb recomputed calls from the multiplex PCR reads with MiXCR, one row per CDR3 protein. The sample gives 20,000 to 30,000 distinct CDR3 sequences, approximately 32% of which show up once; approximately 1.7% is in the top ten. The material sequenced was blood. The receptors were sampled from a human donor who had recovered from COVID-19. The CDR3 runs from the conserved cysteine through the conserved F or W. The D gene is left open where the match is weak. Clone size, where shown, is once, few, many, or a class for clones that have expanded.

d_gene	abundance	j_gene	v_gene	CDR3aa	CDR3nt
TRBD1	-	TRBJ2-3	TRBV29-1	CSVRGQGGSTDTQYF	TGCAGCGTTAGAGGACAGGGGGGTAGCACAGATACGCAGTATTTT
-	-	TRBJ2-7	TRBV6-2/TRBV6-3	CASRRLPYEQYF	TGTGCCAGCAGAAGACTCCCTTACGAGCAGTACTTC
TRBD2	-	TRBJ2-1	TRBV20-1	CSARPSTSVSYNEQFF	TGCAGTGCCCGACCGTCGACTAGCGTGTCCTACAATGAGCAGTTCTTC
-	few	TRBJ2-1	TRBV27	CASSRGGSYNEQFF	TGTGCCAGCAGTCGTGGCGGTTCCTACAATGAGCAGTTCTTC
TRBD1	-	TRBJ1-2	TRBV12-3/TRBV12-4	CASRGTGEVVGYTF	TGTGCCAGCAGAGGGACAGGGGAGGTCGTAGGCTACACCTTC
TRBD1	-	TRBJ2-7	TRBV7-9	CASSPTGVPYEQYF	TGTGCCAGCAGCCCGACAGGGGTTCCCTACGAGCAGTACTTC
-	-	TRBJ2-3	TRBV6-5	CASSYSAGASTDTQYF	TGTGCCAGCAGTTACTCGGCGGGGGCTAGCACAGATACGCAGTATTTT
-	few	TRBJ2-7	TRBV11-2	CASSLGPRRDEQYF	TGTGCCAGCAGCTTGGGGCCGCGTCGCGACGAGCAGTACTTC
-	-	TRBJ1-4	TRBV7-9	CASTLQRGMSEKLFF	TGTGCCAGCACCCTCCAGAGGGGAATGAGTGAAAAACTGTTTTTT
-	many	TRBJ2-1	TRBV5-6	CASSPTLDHYNEQFF	TGTGCCAGCAGCCCGACATTGGACCATTACAATGAGCAGTTCTTC
-	-	TRBJ1-2	TRBV18	CASSPTPSQGNYGYTF	TGTGCCAGCTCCCCTACCCCCTCCCAGGGGAACTATGGCTACACCTTC
-	few	TRBJ2-4	TRBV27	CASSTTALGAKNIQYF	TGTGCCAGCAGTACGACAGCCCTGGGGGCCAAAAACATTCAGTACTTC
-	medium-sized	TRBJ2-1	TRBV19	CASSIWGADEQFF	TGTGCCAGTAGTATATGGGGGGCGGATGAGCAGTTCTTC
-	-	TRBJ1-1	TRBV6-5	CASSSKTGHTTEAFF	TGTGCCAGCAGTTCCAAGACCGGGCACACCACTGAAGCTTTCTTT
-	once	TRBJ1-6	TRBV5-1	CARSLNRGDSSYNSPLHF	TGTGCCAGAAGCTTGAATCGTGGGGATAGCTCCTATAATTCACCCCTCCACTTT
TRBD1	-	TRBJ1-1	TRBV27	CASSLRLTGGTEAFF	TGTGCCAGCAGTCTAAGACTTACAGGGGGCACTGAAGCTTTCTTT
TRBD2	-	TRBJ2-7	TRBV7-2	CASSDGGWRRVYEQYF	TGTGCCAGCAGCGACGGGGGGTGGCGGAGGGTGTACGAGCAGTACTTC
-	few	TRBJ2-2	TRBV7-6	CASSLGGGSGTGELFF	TGTGCCAGCAGCCTAGGGGGGGGGAGCGGCACCGGGGAGCTGTTTTTT
TRBD2	-	TRBJ2-1	TRBV5-4	CAGSERGGRGEQFF	TGCGCCGGGTCCGAGCGGGGGGGCCGTGGTGAGCAGTTCTTC
TRBD1	-	TRBJ2-7	TRBV20-1	CSARDRGDRDYEQYF	TGCAGTGCTAGAGATCGCGGGGACAGGGATTACGAGCAGTACTTC
TRBD2	-	TRBJ2-1	TRBV6-5	CASSYSSSGRISYNEQFF	TGTGCCAGCAGTTATAGTAGCAGCGGGAGAATCTCCTACAATGAGCAGTTCTTC
-	many	TRBJ2-1	TRBV5-6	CASSPDRPRHNEQFF	TGTGCCAGCAGCCCAGACAGGCCGAGACACAATGAGCAGTTCTTC
-	-	TRBJ1-5	TRBV19	CASSILGGNQPQHF	TGTGCCAGTAGTATATTGGGGGGCAATCAGCCCCAGCATTTT
-	-	TRBJ2-7	TRBV20-1	CSSRAGTYEQYF	TGCAGTTCCCGTGCTGGGACTTACGAGCAGTACTTC
TRBD2	few	TRBJ2-2	TRBV6-5	CASSYGGGVDGELFF	TGTGCCAGCAGTTACGGCGGGGGGGTGGACGGGGAGCTGTTTTTT
TRBD2	few	TRBJ2-1	TRBV5-6	CASSRGLAVPLHSYNEQFF	TGTGCCAGCAGCAGGGGACTAGCGGTGCCACTCCACTCCTACAATGAGCAGTTCTTC
-	-	TRBJ1-6	TRBV6-2/TRBV6-3	CASSYGSVYYNSPLHF	TGTGCCAGCAGTTACGGCAGTGTTTACTATAATTCACCCCTCCACTTT
TRBD1	many	TRBJ2-7	TRBV30	CAWSGQPTYEQYF	TGTGCCTGGTCGGGACAGCCGACCTACGAGCAGTACTTC
TRBD1	-	TRBJ1-4	TRBV5-4	CASSRTGATNEKLFF	TGTGCCAGCAGCCGGACAGGAGCAACTAATGAAAAACTGTTTTTT
-	-	TRBJ1-5	TRBV12-3/TRBV12-4	CASSLSENQPQHF	TGTGCCAGCAGTTTATCAGAAAATCAGCCCCAGCATTTT
-	-	TRBJ2-5	TRBV19	CASSRLAAETQYF	TGTGCCAGTAGTAGGTTGGCGGCGGAGACCCAGTACTTC
-	-	TRBJ2-1	TRBV27	CASSLTIAVSSYNEQFF	TGTGCCAGCAGTTTAACGATAGCGGTGAGCTCCTACAATGAGCAGTTCTTC
-	many	TRBJ2-1	TRBV27	CASSFQRGGEQFF	TGTGCCAGCAGTTTTCAGAGGGGTGGCGAGCAGTTCTTC
-	-	TRBJ1-2	TRBV10-3	CAGVPGTGYGYTF	TGTGCCGGAGTCCCTGGGACGGGCTATGGCTACACCTTC
-	medium-sized	TRBJ1-6	TRBV19	CASSIWNSPLHF	TGTGCCAGTAGTATATGGAATTCACCCCTCCACTTT
-	few	TRBJ2-3	TRBV10-3	CAISIRSYVGEYGDTQYF	TGTGCCATCAGTATCCGTTCGTACGTGGGAGAGTATGGGGATACGCAGTATTTT
-	-	TRBJ2-3	TRBV27	CASRGWTNTQYF	TGTGCCAGCAGAGGATGGACAAATACGCAGTATTTT
TRBD1	-	TRBJ2-3	TRBV5-1	CASSLFGTGGRGTDTQYF	TGCGCCAGCAGCTTGTTCGGGACAGGGGGCAGGGGCACAGATACGCAGTATTTT
TRBD2	few	TRBJ2-4	TRBV19	CASSIGSTSGSYPRGAKNIQYF	TGTGCCAGTAGTATAGGTTCGACTAGCGGGAGCTACCCCCGCGGAGCCAAAAACATTCAGTACTTC
TRBD2	few	TRBJ2-1	TRBV30	CAWSVLSGSIHNEQFF	TGTGCCTGGAGTGTACTTAGCGGGAGTATCCACAATGAGCAGTTCTTC
-	-	TRBJ1-1	TRBV6-5	CASSDLAGAEAFF	TGTGCCAGCAGTGACCTGGCAGGGGCTGAAGCTTTCTTT
-	medium-sized	TRBJ1-3	TRBV29-1	CSVDRQERNTIYF	TGCAGCGTTGATCGCCAGGAACGAAACACCATATATTTT
-	few	TRBJ1-2	TRBV13	CASSLGEVPLYHGYTF	TGTGCCAGCAGCTTAGGCGAGGTCCCTCTCTATCATGGCTACACCTTC
TRBD1	few	TRBJ1-5	TRBV18	CASSPPTGASQPQHF	TGTGCCAGCTCACCACCGACAGGGGCGAGTCAGCCCCAGCATTTT
TRBD2	-	TRBJ2-1	TRBV5-1	CASSLVPSGGASYNEQFF	TGCGCCAGCAGCTTGGTACCTAGCGGGGGGGCCTCCTACAATGAGCAGTTCTTC
-	-	TRBJ2-3	TRBV25-1	CASSDPVGASDTQYF	TGTGCCAGCAGTGACCCCGTGGGGGCCTCAGATACGCAGTATTTT
TRBD1	few	TRBJ1-1	TRBV30	CACSGQGSREAFF	TGTGCCTGCTCCGGACAGGGGAGCCGAGAAGCTTTCTTT
-	few	TRBJ2-7	TRBV27	CASSLVRTKPYEQYF	TGTGCCAGCAGCCTCGTTAGGACGAAACCCTACGAGCAGTACTTC